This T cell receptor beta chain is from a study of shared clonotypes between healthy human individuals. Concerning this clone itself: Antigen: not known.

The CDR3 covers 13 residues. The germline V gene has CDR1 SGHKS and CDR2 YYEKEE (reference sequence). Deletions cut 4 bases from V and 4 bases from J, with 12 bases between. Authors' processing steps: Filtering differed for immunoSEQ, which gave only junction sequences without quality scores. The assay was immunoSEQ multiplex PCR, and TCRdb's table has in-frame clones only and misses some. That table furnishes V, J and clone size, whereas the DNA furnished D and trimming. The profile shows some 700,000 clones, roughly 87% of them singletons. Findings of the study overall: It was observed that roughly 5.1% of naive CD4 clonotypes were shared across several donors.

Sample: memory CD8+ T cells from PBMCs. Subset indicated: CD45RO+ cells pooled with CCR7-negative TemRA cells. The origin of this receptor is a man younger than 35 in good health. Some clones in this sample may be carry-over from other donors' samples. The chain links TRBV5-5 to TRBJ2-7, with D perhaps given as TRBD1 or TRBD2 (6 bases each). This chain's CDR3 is CASSRRDNYEQYF. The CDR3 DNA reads TGTGCCAGCAGCCGGAGGGACAATTACGAGCAGTACTTC.